At least ten counts were recorded for the clone carrying this TCR beta chain. Its antigen is as yet unknown. Authors of the study amplified TCR beta CDR3 regions from RNA transcripts. Primed by the HTBI set, a first-round RT-PCR was run on the TCR CDR3. In TCRdb, the multiplex PCR reads were re-called with MiXCR into one record per CDR3 protein. Among 480,000 or so distinct CDR3 sequences, 46% were seen once, and the ten largest hold about two fifths. CDR1 and CDR2 from the germline V gene are SGHTA and FQGNSA. With 4 bases removed from V and 0 bases from J, the gap between germline ends came to 10 bases. The CDR3 runs 16 residues. This sample is part of a study of T cells in Graves' hyperthyroidism and ophthalmopathy. Broader study findings: Most clonotypes expanded in the thyroid (above 0.001) were also present in blood.

The J gene is TRBJ1-6, the V gene TRBV7-2, with D possibly being TRBD1 (5 bases). The clonotype originates from an adult woman with Graves' disease, either hyperthyroidism or ophthalmopathy (not recorded which). The sequencing sample was made of peripheral blood or thyroid tissue (not recorded which). The CDR3 reads CASSSRERSYNSPLHF. In DNA, the CDR3 is TGTGCCAGCAGCTCCAGGGAGCGCTCCTATAATTCACCCCTCCACTTT. The full variable domain, its missing parts supplied by reference TRBV7-2 and TRBJ1-6, is GAGVSQSPSNKVTEKGKDVELRCDPISGHTALYWYRQSLGQGLEFLIYFQGNSAPDKSGLPSDRFSAERTGGSVSTLTIQRTQQEDSAVYLCASSSRERSYNSPLHFGNGTRLTVT.